This T cell receptor (beta chain) was sequenced for a study of blood T cell repertoires in COVID-19 (dated by TCRdb to 2019 to 2021). Broadly, across the study: The collaborator samples originated in the United States, Italy and Spain and spanned the acute and convalescent phases of COVID-19. The prospective study material was composed of cDNA or gDNA derived from T cells, B-cell-depleted T cells, or PBMCs. Subjects who had been exposed to COVID-19, were actively infected with it, or had recovered from it provided the deeply sampled blood TCRbeta repertoires that made up the dataset. Where HLA class I and class II types were available, the types were taken from metadata supplied by the sample provider, not from assay-based typing. A freely available public database, intended as a resource for researchers studying the immune response to SARS-CoV-2, is where the repertoires were released. Nearly every sample came with metadata listing a de-identified subject ID, COVID-19 status, age in years and sex. The samples were drawn from the first 160 participants of the ongoing ImmuneRACE study and from 950 to 1,500 subjects provided by 6 global collaborators.

Collaborating institutions collected whole blood in K2EDTA tubes following their own protocols. Collaborator samples were shipped for TCRbeta analysis as frozen whole blood, isolated PBMCs, or DNA extracted from either sample type. TCRbeta CDR3 regions were amplified from genomic DNA by means of the immunoSEQ Assay, a bias-controlled multiplex PCR. On the study's bioinformatics: Nucleated cell counts per sample were estimated from amplification of reference gene primers within the assay. To quantify the absolute abundance of each unique TCRbeta CDR3 rearrangement, sequence reads were collapsed and filtered. For each sample, productive Simpson clonality was calculated as the square root of Simpson's diversity index across productive rearrangements. TCRdb obtained this table from immuneACCESS and retained in-frame rearrangements with V and J assigned. These tables miss some clones; where compared with another copy, unresolved V genes account for less than half of the shortfall, and the remainder is unexplained. V, J and clone size are taken as reported in that table, and D and trimming were inferred from the DNA itself. Here the sample has some 48,000 clones; around 88% occur a single time. The ten largest clones add up to roughly 15% of the sample.

V lost 1 base and J lost 2 bases; the stretch between them is 9 bases long. The germline V gene (reference sequence) supplies CDR1 LGHDT and CDR2 YNNKEL. Taken from cysteine to phenylalanine, the CDR3 has 14 residues. Only the CDR3 DNA is retained, 42 bases long and in frame from the first base. This clone was observed a few times. The antigen it recognizes is unknown. No much larger clone is present one base from it, and per-base qualities are unavailable. Results and caveats for the whole study, not just this receptor: How much clinical and demographic metadata was included differed by source and by participant, and the metadata was provided uncurated.

Recombination joined TRBV3-1 (or the pseudogene TRBV3-2) with TRBJ2-7, with a tentative D gene TRBD2 over 5 matching bases. Specimen: peripheral blood. This receptor was identified in a human donor in a cohort sampled during active COVID-19. CDR3 loop: CASSQALVTYEQYF. In nucleotides, the sequence is TGTGCCAGCAGCCAAGCACTAGTAACCTACGAGCAGTACTTC.